This record covers a single T cell receptor beta chain. The sample originates from a study of blood T cell repertoires in COVID-19. Study in general: Whether acute or convalescent, the COVID-19 samples came from the United States, Italy and Spain.

Germline assignment: CDR1 KGHSH and CDR2 LQKENI. Trimming took off 4 bases at V and 4 bases at J, with 10 bases between the two ends. The CDR3 is made up of 13 amino acids. Clones were read by immunoSEQ multiplex PCR, and TCRdb kept only the in-frame ones, dropping some. The data contain 150,000 to 200,000 clones, 85% to 90% of them singletons. The clonotype was recovered from a man aged 18 to 35 with active or convalescent COVID-19. What was sequenced was peripheral blood. The genes are TRBV18 and TRBJ1-1; D unclear. The CDR3 here is CASSQTDTTEAFF. In DNA, the CDR3 is TGTGCCAGCTCACAAACAGATACCACTGAAGCTTTCTTT.